This TCR beta chain was identified in a study of blood T cell repertoires in COVID-19. The CDR3 covers 15 residues. In germline, CDR1 is MDHEN, CDR2 SYDVKM. V dropped 5 bases and J dropped 3; count of bases not matched to a gene: 10. Generated by immunoSEQ multiplex PCR, the TCRdb table keeps only in-frame clones and is missing some. The profile shows over 130,000 clones, 75% to 85% of them singletons. The chain recombines TRBV28 with TRBJ2-7, with TRBD2 matching over 7 bases. The clonotype comes from a man aged 50 to 60 with acute or convalescent COVID-19. The material sequenced was peripheral blood. In DNA form, the CDR3 reads TGTGCCAGCAGTCAAGCGGGGCAGGGAGGCTACGAGCAGTACTTC. Its protein product is CASSQAGQGGYEQYF. Looking up the rest from reference TRBV28 and TRBJ2-7 gives the full variable domain: DVKVTQSSRYLVKRTGEKVFLECVQDMDHENMFWYRQDPGLGLRLIYFSYDVKMKEKGDIPEGYSVSREKKERFSLILESASTNQTSMYLCASSQAGQGGYEQYFGPGTRLTVT.